This T cell receptor beta chain stems from a study of spatial heterogeneity in lung cancer. Indicated time point: sample taken at primary tumor resection. Whole RNA was taken from tumor, nontumor lung or frozen PBMC; it was then sequenced unsorted. A unique molecular identifier was attached to every TCR cDNA molecule. TCRdb re-called the 5' RACE reads through MiXCR, storing one row per CDR3 protein. The sample holds some 78,000 distinct CDR3 sequences, roughly 8% seen once. The receptor was isolated from a male donor with early-stage non-small cell lung cancer. The sequences come from PBMCs, collected at surgery.

CDR3 nucleotide sequence: TGTGCCAGCAGCTTAGTCGGGGCGGGAGGCCCCTACGAGCAGTACTTC. Amino acid sequence: CASSLVGAGGPYEQYF. The chain carries TRBV7-2 and TRBJ2-7, with TRBD2 matching over 8 bases. The V and J ends lost 1 base and 2 bases, in that order; junction bases with no gene match: 7. CDR1 SGHTA and CDR2 FQGNSA come from the germline V gene. This CDR3 spans 16 amino acids. The whole variable domain, filled in from reference TRBV7-2 and TRBJ2-7, reads GAGVSQSPSNKVTEKGKDVELRCDPISGHTALYWYRQSLGQGLEFLIYFQGNSAPDKSGLPSDRFSAERTGGSVSTLTIQRTQQEDSAVYLCASSLVGAGGPYEQYFGPGTRLTVT.